This T cell receptor beta chain was captured by sequencing in a study of blood T cell repertoires in COVID-19. Study-wide background: Sites across the United States, Italy and Spain contributed samples from acute and convalescent COVID-19. PBMCs, B-cell-depleted T cells, or T cells provided the cDNA or gDNA that made up the material.

Measured with immunoSEQ multiplex PCR; TCRdb has only the in-frame clones, and not every one. Of over 200,000 clones in the sample, around 84% are singletons; the top ten hold approximately 18%. Sequencing was carried out using peripheral blood. This clonotype was sampled from a woman over 75 with active or convalescent COVID-19.

In nucleotides, the CDR3 is TGTGCCAGCAGCCCTGAAGGGGGCGGCACTGAAGCTTTCTTT. Amino acids: CASSPEGGGTEAFF. V and J are TRBV11-3 and TRBJ1-1; 7 bases are a match to TRBD1. Germline CDR1 is SGHNT and CDR2 is YENEEA. The CDR3 sequence is 14 residues long. V lost 5 bases, J lost 4 bases, and 7 bases stayed unmatched.